These T cell receptor beta chains were read from a single sample in a study of blood T cell repertoires in COVID-19. Using immunoSEQ multiplex PCR, the repertoire was profiled, and TCRdb retains in-frame clones only, with some absent. The sample includes roughly 280,000 clones, 80% to 90% of them seen just once. The material sequenced was PBMCs or T cells enriched from blood (not recorded which). All receptors come from a woman aged 18-35 years who had recovered from COVID-19. Both conserved end residues are part of each CDR3. Fields, in order: clone size, V gene, J gene, D gene, CDR3 DNA, CDR3 protein. D genes are given only for firm matches. Only part of the rows carry a size: once, few, many, or a class if the clone is expanded.

clone size: .; V gene: TRBV6-2/TRBV6-3; J gene: TRBJ1-2; D gene: TRBD1; CDR3 DNA: TGTGCCAGCAGTTACTCCGGGACAGGGAAAGTCGAGGATGGCTACACCTTC; CDR3 protein: CASSYSGTGKVEDGYTF
clone size: .; V gene: TRBV5-1; J gene: TRBJ1-2; D gene: TRBD1; CDR3 DNA: TGCGCCAGCAGGGCGACAGGGGGCAGCTATGGCTACACCTTC; CDR3 protein: CASRATGGSYGYTF
clone size: .; V gene: TRBV2; J gene: TRBJ2-1; D gene: TRBD2; CDR3 DNA: TGTGCCAGCAGCGAAATGGGACTAGCGGAGCAGTTCTTC; CDR3 protein: CASSEMGLAEQFF
clone size: .; V gene: TRBV28; J gene: TRBJ2-7; D gene: .; CDR3 DNA: TGTGCCAGCAGTCTTTTGGGGGGAGCCTTCGAGCAGTACTTC; CDR3 protein: CASSLLGGAFEQYF
clone size: .; V gene: TRBV5-6; J gene: TRBJ1-4; D gene: TRBD1; CDR3 DNA: TGTGCCAGCAGCTTGGGACAGGGTGAGAATGAAAAACTGTTTTTT; CDR3 protein: CASSLGQGENEKLFF
clone size: .; V gene: TRBV5-1; J gene: TRBJ2-1; D gene: TRBD2; CDR3 DNA: TGCGCCAGCAGCCCCGGACTAGCGGGGTCCTACAATGAGCAGTTCTTC; CDR3 protein: CASSPGLAGSYNEQFF
clone size: .; V gene: TRBV27; J gene: TRBJ1-2; D gene: .; CDR3 DNA: TGTGCCAGCAGTAGCTCTCGGGACATATTCTATGGCTACACCTTC; CDR3 protein: CASSSSRDIFYGYTF
clone size: .; V gene: TRBV7-2; J gene: TRBJ2-3; D gene: .; CDR3 DNA: TGTGCCAGCAGCTTAAGGGGGGGCTCGGGAGATACGCAGTATTTT; CDR3 protein: CASSLRGGSGDTQYF
clone size: .; V gene: TRBV5-4; J gene: TRBJ1-2; D gene: TRBD1; CDR3 DNA: TGTGCCAGCAGCGCGGACAGGGGGTCTCGGGGCTACACCTTC; CDR3 protein: CASSADRGSRGYTF
clone size: .; V gene: TRBV5-5; J gene: TRBJ1-4; D gene: TRBD1; CDR3 DNA: TGTGCCAGCAGCGGGGGGACGGGACAGGGAGTAGAAAAACTGTTTTTT; CDR3 protein: CASSGGTGQGVEKLFF
clone size: once; V gene: TRBV6-5; J gene: TRBJ1-3; D gene: TRBD1; CDR3 DNA: TGTGCCAGCAGCGGGACAGGGAGTGTTGGAAACACCATATATTTT; CDR3 protein: CASSGTGSVGNTIYF
clone size: .; V gene: TRBV19; J gene: TRBJ1-2; D gene: .; CDR3 DNA: TGTGCCAGTAGTGGGGGAGGGGCTACGGACTATGGCTACACCTTC; CDR3 protein: CASSGGGATDYGYTF
clone size: .; V gene: TRBV19; J gene: TRBJ2-3; D gene: .; CDR3 DNA: TGTGCCAGTAGTATAACTAACACAGATACGCAGTATTTT; CDR3 protein: CASSITNTDTQYF
clone size: .; V gene: TRBV30; J gene: TRBJ1-2; D gene: TRBD1; CDR3 DNA: TGTGCCTGGAGTGTTGTAAGGGTGGACCTGACAGGGACTAACTATGGCTACACCTTC; CDR3 protein: CAWSVVRVDLTGTNYGYTF
clone size: .; V gene: TRBV5-4; J gene: TRBJ1-6; D gene: TRBD1; CDR3 DNA: TGTGCCAGCAGTCTCCGGGACAGGGATAATTCACCCCTCCACTTT; CDR3 protein: CASSLRDRDNSPLHF
clone size: .; V gene: TRBV12-3/TRBV12-4; J gene: TRBJ1-2; D gene: .; CDR3 DNA: TGTGCCAGCAGTCCCGGGGTCGTCTATGGCTACACCTTC; CDR3 protein: CASSPGVVYGYTF
clone size: .; V gene: TRBV2; J gene: TRBJ1-2; D gene: .; CDR3 DNA: TGTGCCAGCAGTCTGGACAGCGCTAACTATGGCTACACCTTC; CDR3 protein: CASSLDSANYGYTF
clone size: .; V gene: TRBV29-1; J gene: TRBJ2-2; D gene: TRBD1; CDR3 DNA: TGCAGCGTTGACCGACCGGGACAGGGGGCGACCGGGGAGCTGTTTTTT; CDR3 protein: CSVDRPGQGATGELFF
clone size: once; V gene: TRBV21-1; J gene: TRBJ1-3; D gene: .; CDR3 DNA: TGTGCCAGCAGCACCGACAGGGGGCTTACTGGAAACACCATATATTTT; CDR3 protein: CASSTDRGLTGNTIYF
clone size: .; V gene: TRBV19; J gene: TRBJ1-2; D gene: TRBD1; CDR3 DNA: TGTGCCAGTAGTATCGGGACAGCCGTCTATGGCTACACCTTC; CDR3 protein: CASSIGTAVYGYTF